This is a list of T cell receptor beta chains from one sample in a study of shared clonotypes between healthy human individuals. Some clones are missing from TCRdb's copy, which holds only in-frame ones; the method was immunoSEQ multiplex PCR. Counted here are roughly 2,500,000 clones, 93% occurring once; the ten biggest clones make up roughly 0.36%. Material: naive CD4+ T cells from PBMCs. These receptors were obtained from a young man in good health. Some clones in this sample may be carry-over from other donors' samples. CDR3s include the opening cysteine and the closing phenylalanine or tryptophan.

TRBJ1-1	TRBV5-1	CASRAGVVNTEAFF
TRBJ2-3	TRBV5-1	CASSLGAGGETDTQYF
TRBJ1-4	TRBV27	CASRSPSRDRETNEKLFF
TRBJ1-1	TRBV27	CASSFRGLNTEAFF
TRBJ2-3	TRBV9	CASSVTHGADTQYF
TRBJ2-1	TRBV27	CASRYRDKYNEQFF
TRBJ2-5	TRBV5-5	CASSSFGEETQYF
TRBJ1-1	TRBV28	CASSPRVFKTNTEAFF
TRBJ1-4	TRBV10-1	CASSVGQRGYANEKLFF
TRBJ1-1	TRBV7-9	CASSLVSRDAEAFF
TRBJ2-3	TRBV18	CASSPALAGLGADTQYF
TRBJ2-1	TRBV10-3	CAISEPDGGVYNEQFF
TRBJ2-3	TRBV7-9	CASSLPTGTRTDTQYF
TRBJ2-5	TRBV18	CASSPGTEETQYF
TRBJ2-3	TRBV5-1	CASSLRGLSSTDTQYF
TRBJ1-4	TRBV28	CASSVRDSDREKLFF
TRBJ2-4	TRBV7-2	CASSLAQMGLAGQIKNIQYF
TRBJ2-7	TRBV7-5	CVRSLAVGDQNVPLYEQYF
TRBJ2-3	TRBV19	CASSMGVGWGSGTDTQYF
TRBJ2-5	TRBV5-1	CASSSWTSGNQETQYF
TRBJ2-1	TRBV10-3	CAISATRGSYNEQFF
TRBJ1-5	TRBV27	CASSLNSQGPNQPQHF
TRBJ2-6	TRBV18	CASSPRQSGANVLTF
TRBJ1-5	TRBV6-1	CASSGSADQPQHF
TRBJ2-7	TRBV27	CASRGLAGTTYEQYF
TRBJ2-3	TRBV30	CAWAGGGADTQYF
TRBJ2-5	TRBV6-6	CASSGSGIPKAQYF
TRBJ2-7	TRBV15	CATSRDRSPRYF
TRBJ1-5	TRBV5-8	CASSLRPLEALYSNQPQHF
TRBJ2-1	TRBV5-1	CASSLGLAAINEQFF
TRBJ2-1	TRBV29-1	CSVRITSGSSYNEQFF
TRBJ1-1	TRBV7-2	CASSLTGTGYITEAFF
TRBJ1-2	TRBV9	CASSAGGTTTYGYTF
TRBJ1-3	TRBV19	CASSRRGGNSGNTIYF
TRBJ2-1	TRBV12-5	CASGLTGLAGHEQFF
TRBJ2-1	TRBV4-2	CASSLDGANEQFF
TRBJ1-1	TRBV29-1	CSVGLTGENTEAFF
TRBJ2-2	TRBV5-1	CASNLGAASTGELFF
TRBJ2-1	TRBV7-2	CASSLTRDLARYNEQFF
TRBJ2-5	TRBV5-1	CASSIGTGQETQYF
TRBJ1-3	TRBV25-1	CASSEGGGNTIYF
TRBJ2-2	TRBV27	CATRPVNTGELFF
TRBJ2-2	TRBV27	CASSWGLAGARTGELFF
TRBJ2-1	TRBV9	CASSARLAVKNPYNEQFF
TRBJ2-7	TRBV7-9	CASSRIPQSGKGYEQYF
TRBJ1-1	TRBV19	CASKFEGRTEAFF
TRBJ1-1	TRBV9	CASSAQTGNTEAFF
TRBJ1-1	TRBV6-5	CASSYSPGLVEAFF
TRBJ1-4	TRBV6-6	CASSQYQGARYEKLFF